Listed below are T cell receptor beta chains from one sample, sequenced in a study of Graves' ophthalmopathy and Graves' hyperthyroidism. TCRdb re-derived calls from the multiplex PCR reads in MiXCR, one entry per CDR3 protein. The sample carries roughly 300,000 distinct CDR3 sequences, 15% to 20% recorded once. The sequenced sample was peripheral blood. The receptors come from an adult man with Graves' ophthalmopathy. The CDR3 runs from the conserved cysteine through the conserved F or W. D genes are given only for firm matches. Clone sizes are given selectively: once, few, many, or a class where the clone is expanded.

abundance: many; d_gene: .; j_gene: TRBJ2-7; v_gene: TRBV4-3; CDR3nt: TGCGCCAGCAGCCAAGATTCAGGAGGGTCCTACGAGCAGTACTTC; CDR3aa: CASSQDSGGSYEQYF
abundance: .; d_gene: .; j_gene: TRBJ1-1; v_gene: TRBV12-3/TRBV12-4; CDR3nt: TGTGCCAGCAGTCCTCCGGGCCAAAGAGCCACTGAAGCTTTCTTT; CDR3aa: CASSPPGQRATEAFF
abundance: .; d_gene: .; j_gene: TRBJ1-1; v_gene: TRBV28; CDR3nt: TGTGCCAGCAGACTACAGGGAGGGAGCACTGAAGCTTTCTTT; CDR3aa: CASRLQGGSTEAFF
abundance: .; d_gene: TRBD1; j_gene: TRBJ2-7; v_gene: TRBV6-1; CDR3nt: TGTGCCAGCAGTGGACAGGGGAGCTACTCCTACGAGCAGTACTTC; CDR3aa: CASSGQGSYSYEQYF
abundance: many; d_gene: .; j_gene: TRBJ2-5; v_gene: TRBV25-1; CDR3nt: TGTGCCAGCAGTGGAACAGGGTGGGAGACCCAGTACTTC; CDR3aa: CASSGTGWETQYF
abundance: many; d_gene: .; j_gene: TRBJ1-2; v_gene: TRBV29-1; CDR3nt: TGCAGCGTTGATCGCGGCCAGGGAGGCGGCTACACCTTC; CDR3aa: CSVDRGQGGGYTF
abundance: many; d_gene: .; j_gene: TRBJ2-2; v_gene: TRBV27; CDR3nt: TGTGCCAGCAGTTTAAGGCCAGGGAGAACCGGGGAGCTGTTTTTT; CDR3aa: CASSLRPGRTGELFF
abundance: many; d_gene: TRBD1; j_gene: TRBJ2-5; v_gene: TRBV15; CDR3nt: TGTGCCACCAGCAGACACAGGGGGCCACTTGAGACCCAGTACTTC; CDR3aa: CATSRHRGPLETQYF
abundance: many; d_gene: .; j_gene: TRBJ2-5; v_gene: TRBV2; CDR3nt: TGTGCCAGCAGTGGAGAAGGGGGGGGAGAGACCCAGTACTTC; CDR3aa: CASSGEGGGETQYF
abundance: .; d_gene: .; j_gene: TRBJ2-7; v_gene: TRBV6-2/TRBV6-3; CDR3nt: TGTGCCAGCAGAAGACACACCCAGGTCTACGAGCAGTACTTC; CDR3aa: CASRRHTQVYEQYF
abundance: many; d_gene: .; j_gene: TRBJ2-5; v_gene: TRBV20-1; CDR3nt: TGCAGTGCTAGAGCCCCGACGGGGTACCAAGAGACCCAGTACTTC; CDR3aa: CSARAPTGYQETQYF
abundance: many; d_gene: TRBD2; j_gene: TRBJ2-5; v_gene: TRBV10-3; CDR3nt: TGTGCCATCGGCAAGTCAACCGGGACTAGCGGGGTTTGGGGCCGGGAGACCCAGTACTTC; CDR3aa: CAIGKSTGTSGVWGRETQYF
abundance: many; d_gene: .; j_gene: TRBJ2-7; v_gene: TRBV6-2/TRBV6-3; CDR3nt: TGTGCCAGCAGTGCTAATCTAGCCTACGAGCAGTACTTC; CDR3aa: CASSANLAYEQYF
abundance: .; d_gene: .; j_gene: TRBJ1-2; v_gene: TRBV2; CDR3nt: TGTGCCAGCATCACGGGGACGGCGAGCTATGGCTACACCTTC; CDR3aa: CASITGTASYGYTF